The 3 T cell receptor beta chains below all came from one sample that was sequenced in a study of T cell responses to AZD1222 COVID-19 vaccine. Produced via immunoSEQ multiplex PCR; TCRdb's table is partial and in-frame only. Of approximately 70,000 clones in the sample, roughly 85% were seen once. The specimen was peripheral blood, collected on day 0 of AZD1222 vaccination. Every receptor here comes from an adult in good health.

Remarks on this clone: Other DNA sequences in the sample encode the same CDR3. CDR3 protein: CASKADRGPSSYNEQFF. CDR3 coding DNA: TGTGCCAGCAAGGCGGACAGGGGACCCAGCTCCTACAATGAGCAGTTCTTC. The chain has TRBV7-9 and TRBJ2-1, with 9 bases identical to TRBD1. CDR1 and CDR2 from the germline V gene are SEHNR and FQNEAQ (reference sequence). The CDR3 covers 17 residues. After removal of 7 bases from V and 0 bases from J, the junction contained 10 bases not matched to a gene.

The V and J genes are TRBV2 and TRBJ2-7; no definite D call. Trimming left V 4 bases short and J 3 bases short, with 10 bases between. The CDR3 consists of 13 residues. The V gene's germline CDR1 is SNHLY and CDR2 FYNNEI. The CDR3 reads CASSARAGYEQYF. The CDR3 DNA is TGTGCCAGCAGTGCAAGGGCAGGCTACGAGCAGTACTTC.

The CDR3 sequence: CASSYSGQFNQPQHF. The CDR3 coding sequence is TGTGCCAGCAGTTACTCGGGACAGTTCAATCAGCCCCAGCATTTT. The chain links TRBV6-5 to TRBJ1-5; 7 nucleotides line up with TRBD1. The length of the CDR3 is 15 residues. Unmatched junction bases numbered 2, after V lost 0 bases and J lost 3 bases. CDR1 and CDR2 (germline): MNHEY, SVGAGI.